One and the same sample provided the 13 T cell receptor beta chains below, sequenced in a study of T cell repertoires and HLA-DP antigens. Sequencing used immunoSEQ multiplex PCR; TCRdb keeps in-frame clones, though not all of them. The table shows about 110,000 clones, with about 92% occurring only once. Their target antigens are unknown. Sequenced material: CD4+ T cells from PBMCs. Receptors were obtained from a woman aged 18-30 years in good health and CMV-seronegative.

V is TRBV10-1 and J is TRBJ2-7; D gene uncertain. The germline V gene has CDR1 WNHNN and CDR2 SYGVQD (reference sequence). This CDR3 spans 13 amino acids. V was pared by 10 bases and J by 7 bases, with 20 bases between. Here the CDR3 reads CATLPKERREQYV. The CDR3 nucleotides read TGCGCCACCCTACCTAAAGAGCGACGGGAGCAGTACGTC.

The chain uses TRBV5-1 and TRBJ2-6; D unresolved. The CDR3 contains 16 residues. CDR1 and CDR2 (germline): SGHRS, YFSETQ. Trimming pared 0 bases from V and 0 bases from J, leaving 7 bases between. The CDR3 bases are TGCGCCAGCAGCTTGGACATCCCCTCTGGGGCCAACGTCCTGACTTTC. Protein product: CASSLDIPSGANVLTF.

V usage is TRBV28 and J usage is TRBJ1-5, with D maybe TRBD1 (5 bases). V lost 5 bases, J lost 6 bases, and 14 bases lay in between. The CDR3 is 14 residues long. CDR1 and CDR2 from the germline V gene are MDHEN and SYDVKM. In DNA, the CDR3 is TGTGCCAGCAGTCGGGGCGATGGGGGTCAGCCCCAGCATTTT. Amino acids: CASSRGDGGQPQHF.

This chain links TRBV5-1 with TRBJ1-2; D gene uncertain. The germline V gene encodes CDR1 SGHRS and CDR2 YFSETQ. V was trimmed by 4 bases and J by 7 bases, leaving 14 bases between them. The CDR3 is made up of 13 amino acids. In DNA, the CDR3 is TGCGCCAGCAGCCCACGAGGTGGTGGTGGCTACACCTTC. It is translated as CASSPRGGGGYTF.

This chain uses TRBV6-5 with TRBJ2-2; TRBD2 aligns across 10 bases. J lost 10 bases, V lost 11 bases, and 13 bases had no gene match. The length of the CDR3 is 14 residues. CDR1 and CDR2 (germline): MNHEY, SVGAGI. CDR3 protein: CASRRTSGDVELFF. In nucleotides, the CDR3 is TGTGCCTCACGACGGACTAGCGGAGACGTGGAGCTGTTTTTT.

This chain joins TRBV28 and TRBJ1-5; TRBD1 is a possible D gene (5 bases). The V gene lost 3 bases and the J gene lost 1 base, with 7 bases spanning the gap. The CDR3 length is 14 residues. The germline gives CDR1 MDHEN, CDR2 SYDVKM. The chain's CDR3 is CASSLGQSNQPQHF. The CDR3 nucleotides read TGTGCCAGCAGTTTGGGGCAGAGCAATCAGCCCCAGCATTTT.

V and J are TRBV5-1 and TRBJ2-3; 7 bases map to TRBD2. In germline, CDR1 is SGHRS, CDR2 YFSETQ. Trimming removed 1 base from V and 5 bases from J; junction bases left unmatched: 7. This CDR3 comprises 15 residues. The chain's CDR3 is CASSLNGGRGDTQYF. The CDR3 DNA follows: TGCGCCAGCAGCTTGAATGGCGGGAGAGGAGATACGCAGTATTTT. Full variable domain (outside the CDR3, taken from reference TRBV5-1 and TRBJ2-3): KAGVTQTPRYLIKTRGQQVTLSCSPISGHRSVSWYQQTPGQGLQFLFEYFSETQRNKGNFPGRFSGRQFSNSRSEMNVSTLELGDSALYLCASSLNGGRGDTQYFGPGTRLTVL.

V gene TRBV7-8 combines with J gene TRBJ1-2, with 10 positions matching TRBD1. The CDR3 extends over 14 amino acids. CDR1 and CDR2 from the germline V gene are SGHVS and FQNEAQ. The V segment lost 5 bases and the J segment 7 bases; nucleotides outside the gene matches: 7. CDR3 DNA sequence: TGTGCCAGCAGCACGGGACAGGGGTCGCGTGGCTACACCTTC. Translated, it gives CASSTGQGSRGYTF. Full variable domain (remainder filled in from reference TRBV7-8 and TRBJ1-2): GAGVSQSPRYKVAKRGQDVALRCDPISGHVSLFWYQQALGQGPEFLTYFQNEAQLDKSGLPSDRFFAERPEGSVSTLKIQRTQQEDSAVYLCASSTGQGSRGYTFGSGTRLTVV.

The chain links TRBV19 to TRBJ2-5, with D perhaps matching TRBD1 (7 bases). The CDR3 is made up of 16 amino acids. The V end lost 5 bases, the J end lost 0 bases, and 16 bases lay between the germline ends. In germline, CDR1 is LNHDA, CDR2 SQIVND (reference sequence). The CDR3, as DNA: TGTGCCAGTAGTCTGATATCCAGGGGGGACCAAGAGACCCAGTACTTC. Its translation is CASSLISRGDQETQYF. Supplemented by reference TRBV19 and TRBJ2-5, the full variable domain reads DGGITQSPKYLFRKEGQNVTLSCEQNLNHDAMYWYRQDPGQGLRLIYYSQIVNDFQKGDIAEGYSVSREKKESFPLTVTSAQKNPTAFYLCASSLISRGDQETQYFGPGTRLLVL.

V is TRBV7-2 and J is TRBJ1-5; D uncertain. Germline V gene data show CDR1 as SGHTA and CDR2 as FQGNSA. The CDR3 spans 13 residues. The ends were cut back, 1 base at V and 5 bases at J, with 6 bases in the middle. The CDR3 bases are TGTGCCAGCAGCTTAGTACGGGATCAGCCCCAGCATTTT. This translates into CASSLVRDQPQHF.

The CDR3 sequence is CASTWGTNTEAFF. For the CDR3, the DNA is TGTGCCAGCACCTGGGGGACCAACACTGAAGCTTTCTTT. V usage is TRBV5-6 and J usage is TRBJ1-1; the D gene is possibly TRBD1 (5 bases). V lost 6 bases to trimming and J lost 2 bases, with 11 bases between them. The CDR3 loop spans 13 amino acids. The V gene's germline CDR1 is SGHDT and CDR2 YYEEEE.

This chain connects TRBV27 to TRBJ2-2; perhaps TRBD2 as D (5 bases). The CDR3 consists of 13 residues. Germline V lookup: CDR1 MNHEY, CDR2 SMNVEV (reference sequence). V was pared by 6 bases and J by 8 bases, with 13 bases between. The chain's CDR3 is CASSLSRAGELFF. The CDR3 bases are TGTGCCAGCAGCCTCTCGAGGGCGGGGGAGCTGTTTTTT.

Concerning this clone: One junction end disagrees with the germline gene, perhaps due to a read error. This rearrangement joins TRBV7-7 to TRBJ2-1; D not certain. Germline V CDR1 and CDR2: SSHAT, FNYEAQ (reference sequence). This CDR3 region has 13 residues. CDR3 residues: CASSLGRYNEQFF. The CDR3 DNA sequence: TGTGCTAGCAGCTTAGGGCGGTACAATGAGCAGTTCTTC.